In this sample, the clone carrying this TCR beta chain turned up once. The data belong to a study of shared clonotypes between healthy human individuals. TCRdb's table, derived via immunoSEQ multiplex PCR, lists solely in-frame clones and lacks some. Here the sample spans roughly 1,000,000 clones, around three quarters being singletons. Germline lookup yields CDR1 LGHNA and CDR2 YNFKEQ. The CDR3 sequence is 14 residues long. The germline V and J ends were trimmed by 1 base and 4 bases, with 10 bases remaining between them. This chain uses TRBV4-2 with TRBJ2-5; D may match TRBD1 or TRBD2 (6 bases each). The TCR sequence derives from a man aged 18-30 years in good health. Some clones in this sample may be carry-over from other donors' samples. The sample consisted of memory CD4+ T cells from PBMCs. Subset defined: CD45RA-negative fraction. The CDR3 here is CASSQARGGETQYF. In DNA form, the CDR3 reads TGTGCCAGCAGCCAAGCCAGGGGAGGAGAGACCCAGTACTTC.